This is a list of T cell receptor beta chains from one sample in a study of cytomegalovirus exposure and HLA in healthy donors. TCRdb's copy holds only in-frame clones and misses some; the assay was immunoSEQ multiplex PCR. Of about 250,000 clones listed, around 80% are singletons. The sample consisted of PBMCs. The receptor set was obtained from a boy younger than 18 in good health and CMV-seronegative. The CDR3 runs from the conserved cysteine through the conserved F or W. D genes are given only for firm matches. Size values are once, few and many counts, or a class for expanded clones, and some rows have none.

TRBV29-1	TRBJ2-5	.	TRBD1	TGCAGCGTCATACCGACAGGGGGCATGGAGACCCAGTACTTC	CSVIPTGGMETQYF
TRBV5-6	TRBJ2-1	.	TRBD2	TGTGCCAGCAGCCCTCAAAGCGGGAGCAACTACAATGAGCAGTTCTTC	CASSPQSGSNYNEQFF
TRBV5-4	TRBJ1-1	.	.	TGTGCCAGCAGCCCTAAACGGGAGAACACTGAAGCTTTCTTT	CASSPKRENTEAFF
TRBV11-3	TRBJ1-1	.	.	TGTGCCAGCAGCTTAGGAGTCGAGGACACTGAAGCTTTCTTT	CASSLGVEDTEAFF
TRBV25-1	TRBJ2-3	.	TRBD1	TGTGCCAGCAGTGAACGCAGGGGGCTAACAGATACGCAGTATTTT	CASSERRGLTDTQYF
TRBV19	TRBJ1-1	once	.	TGTGCCTCCCGACTAGGAGCTGAAGCTTTCTTT	CASRLGAEAFF
TRBV5-1	TRBJ2-3	.	TRBD2	TGCGCCAGCAGCTTGGGAAGCGGGGGCCCCACAGATACGCAGTATTTT	CASSLGSGGPTDTQYF
TRBV5-1	TRBJ2-5	.	.	TGCGCCAGCAGCTTTGGGGGGACAGAAGAGACCCAGTACTTC	CASSFGGTEETQYF
TRBV5-6	TRBJ1-4	.	.	TGTGCCAGCAGCTTAGGGGTACTCGATGAAAAACTGTTTTTT	CASSLGVLDEKLFF
TRBV9	TRBJ2-3	.	.	TGTGCCAGCAGCGTAGGCCCGGGAACAGATACGCAGTATTTT	CASSVGPGTDTQYF
TRBV7-3	TRBJ1-6	.	.	TGTGCCAGCAGCTTAAGAGCCGGGTTTGGTTCACCCCTCCACTTT	CASSLRAGFGSPLHF
TRBV18	TRBJ1-3	.	TRBD1	TGTGCCAGCTCAGACAGGGCTGCCATCTCTGGAAACACCATATATTTT	CASSDRAAISGNTIYF
TRBV4-1	TRBJ2-5	few	.	TGCGCCAGCAGCCAAGCCCAGGAAGAGACCCAGTACTTC	CASSQAQEETQYF
TRBV6-5	TRBJ2-7	.	.	TGTGCCAGCAGTGGCCCGTTCAGGACATCCTACGAGCAGTACTTC	CASSGPFRTSYEQYF
TRBV4-1	TRBJ2-2	.	.	TGCGCCAGCAGCCTCAAGGGGCACCAGACCGGGGAGCTGTTTTTT	CASSLKGHQTGELFF
TRBV29-1	TRBJ2-1	.	TRBD2	TGCAGCGTTGGAAATCGGTCTAGCGGGGGGGGTGAGCAGTTCTTC	CSVGNRSSGGGEQFF
TRBV19	TRBJ1-1	.	TRBD1	TGTGCCGGTACAGTCCCGGGACAGGGAGTGAACACTGAAGCTTTCTTT	CAGTVPGQGVNTEAFF
TRBV15	TRBJ1-1	.	.	TGTGCCACCAGCAAGGATCAGGGTCTGCATAGTGGGGCTTTCTTT	CATSKDQGLHSGAFF
TRBV4-2	TRBJ2-2	.	TRBD2	TGTGCCAGCAGCCCTTCCGGACTAGCGGGAGGTCACACCGGGGAGCTGTTTTTT	CASSPSGLAGGHTGELFF
TRBV5-1	TRBJ1-1	.	.	TGCGCCAGCAGCGATCACATGCTAGGGGCGGCTTTCTTT	CASSDHMLGAAFF
TRBV29-1	TRBJ2-1	.	TRBD2	TGCAGCGTTGGAAGCGGGGGTGAGCAGTTCTTC	CSVGSGGEQFF
TRBV14	TRBJ1-1	.	.	TGTGCCAGCAGCCAAGCCCGGGGTACTGAAGCTTTCTTT	CASSQARGTEAFF
TRBV27	TRBJ1-2	.	TRBD1	TGTGCCAGCAGTTTAGGGACAGGGGACGCGAGGTATGGCTACACCTTC	CASSLGTGDARYGYTF
TRBV29-1	TRBJ1-1	.	.	TGCAGCGTTGAGGGAGGAGGGGAGTATGATTTCTTT	CSVEGGGEYDFF
TRBV5-1	TRBJ2-7	few	TRBD2	TGCGCCAGCAGCTTGAGAGCGGGAGTCTCCGAGCAGTACTTC	CASSLRAGVSEQYF
TRBV7-8	TRBJ1-1	.	.	TGTGCCAGCAGCTTAGGGGGGGTCCGCATGAACACTGAAGCTTTCTTT	CASSLGGVRMNTEAFF
TRBV5-5	TRBJ2-5	.	.	TGTGCCAGCAGCATCGGGACACCCGACACCCAGTACTTC	CASSIGTPDTQYF
TRBV18	TRBJ1-5	.	.	TGTGCCAGCTCATCCGACAGAAGCAATCAGCCCCAGCATTTT	CASSSDRSNQPQHF
TRBV11-2	TRBJ2-7	.	TRBD2	TGTGCCAGCAGCCCCCGGGGAGGGGCCTACGAGCAGTACTTC	CASSPRGGAYEQYF
TRBV6-1	TRBJ2-2	many	TRBD1	TGTGCCAGCAGTGAAGGGACAGGGGACACCGGGGAGCTGTTTTTT	CASSEGTGDTGELFF
TRBV5-4	TRBJ2-7	.	.	TGTGCCAGCAGTTATCGGGATTTATACGAGCAGTACTTC	CASSYRDLYEQYF
TRBV19	TRBJ2-2	.	TRBD2	TGTGCCACACAAGGACTAGCGGGAAACACCGGGGAGCTGTTTTTT	CATQGLAGNTGELFF
TRBV5-4	TRBJ1-2	.	.	TGTGCCAGCAGCCCGGGACTAAGGAACTATGGCTACACCTTC	CASSPGLRNYGYTF
TRBV5-6	TRBJ2-3	.	.	TGTGCCAGCAGGGCGGGAAGAGATACGCAGTATTTT	CASRAGRDTQYF
TRBV27	TRBJ1-1	.	.	TGTGCCAGCAGTTTTAAGAAGAGAACTGAAGCTTTCTTT	CASSFKKRTEAFF
TRBV25-1	TRBJ2-5	once	.	TGTGCCAGCAGTGACTCCAGGTCAGGAGAGACCCAGTACTTC	CASSDSRSGETQYF
TRBV11-3	TRBJ1-1	.	TRBD1	TGTGCCAGCAGTGGACAGGGGCCTGAAGCTTTCTTT	CASSGQGPEAFF
TRBV9	TRBJ1-5	.	.	TGTGCCAGCAGCGTAGCGCAATGGGCGCGGGGGGCGGGTCAGCCCCAGCATTTT	CASSVAQWARGAGQPQHF
TRBV29-1	TRBJ2-7	.	TRBD1	TGCAGCGTTGTAGGGGGACAGGGGGACCCCTACGAGCAGTACTTC	CSVVGGQGDPYEQYF
TRBV9	TRBJ2-7	.	TRBD1	TGTGCCAGCAGCAGAGGGCCCCCTGGACAGGGGGTCTCCTACGAGCAGTACTTC	CASSRGPPGQGVSYEQYF
TRBV29-1	TRBJ2-7	.	.	TGCAGCGTTGTAGGGAGTACCACTGCCGGACAGAGCTCCTACGAGCAGTACTTC	CSVVGSTTAGQSSYEQYF
TRBV11-3	TRBJ1-4	.	TRBD1	TGTGCCAGCAGCTTAATTGGTGGGACAGGGAACGAAAAACTGTTTTTT	CASSLIGGTGNEKLFF
TRBV18	TRBJ1-3	.	.	TGTGCCAGCTCACCTCAATCGACAGCTGGAAACACCATATATTTT	CASSPQSTAGNTIYF
TRBV5-1	TRBJ1-1	.	TRBD1	TGCGCCAGCAGCTTGTCTGGACAGGGGGCGCGGACTGAAGCTTTCTTT	CASSLSGQGARTEAFF
TRBV6-5	TRBJ2-6	.	.	TGTGCCAGCGCGGCCTCTGGGGCCAACGTCCTGACTTTC	CASAASGANVLTF
TRBV5-6	TRBJ2-1	.	.	TGTGCCAGCAGCTCCGGAGCATCTGGCTCCTACAATGAGCAGTTCTTC	CASSSGASGSYNEQFF